These T cell receptor beta chains were read from a single sample in a study of patients and donors after allogeneic stem cell transplantation. From the RT-PCR reads, TCRdb called clonotypes with MiXCR, one entry per CDR3 protein. Found here are fewer than 500,000 distinct CDR3 sequences, around 16% of them singletons; the top ten hold less than 8.5%. The source material was blood, either unsorted or a sorted T cell fraction (not recorded which). Every receptor here comes from a human donor who was either an allogeneic HSCT recipient or a stem cell or donor lymphocyte infusion donor (not recorded which). It is not recorded whose cells these are; they may come from a transplant donor. CDR3s include the opening cysteine and the closing phenylalanine or tryptophan. Only some rows state a clone size, as once, few, many or a class for expanded clones.

15 . TRBV7-9 CASSWGATRKETQYF
15 few TRBV11-1 CASSPYTGAGTEAFF
14 . TRBV11-1 CASSFDRGPGGYTF
15 . TRBV12-3/TRBV12-4 CASSWDRGVKNIQYF
20 . TRBV4-3 CASSQDWFAVEGLDNSPLHF
18 many TRBV5-1 CASSLAGSGAANTGELFF
15 many TRBV29-1 CSVYSGGFPYNEQFF
15 few TRBV6-1 CASGTIGHPNTEAFF
13 many TRBV12-3/TRBV12-4 CASKHREVNIQYF
12 . TRBV6-5 CASGTSGYEQYF
15 . TRBV2 CASSPMDGGFYEQYF
13 few TRBV18 CASAAAGDQPQHF
16 . TRBV4-1 CASSHADLAYNSPLHF
14 . TRBV12-3/TRBV12-4 CASRPGQMNTEAFF
13 . TRBV7-2 CASSLTRGFEQYF
15 . TRBV5-6 CASSWLLGYTDEAFF
16 few TRBV5-1 CASSPLPGPRGNTIYF